The 14 T cell receptor beta chains listed next were all sequenced from one sample in a study of shared clonotypes between healthy human individuals. The naive CD8 fraction comprised CD45RO-negative cells positively selected for CCR7 and excluded terminally differentiated effector memory CD45RA+ cells. Sequenced by immunoSEQ multiplex PCR; TCRdb stores in-frame clones only, minus some. The data contain about 2.2 million clones, about 93% of them singletons. The source material was naive CD8+ T cells from PBMCs. The receptors were sampled from a man aged 18 to 29 in good health. Some clones in this sample may be carry-over from other donors' samples.

The V and J genes are TRBV7-7 and TRBJ2-5, with D maybe TRBD1 (5 bases). CDR1 and CDR2 (germline): SSHAT, FNYEAQ (reference sequence). This CDR3 is 15 amino acids long. The V and J ends lost 3 bases and 5 bases respectively, with 16 bases between them. The CDR3 region has the DNA TGTGCCAGCAGCTTGATTTGGGGCCCCTCGGAGACCCAGTACTTC. Translating it yields CASSLIWGPSETQYF.

The chain is built from TRBV6-5 and TRBJ2-7, with 7 bases identical to TRBD1. The junction had 4 bases not matched to a gene; V was cut back by 5 bases and J by 0 bases. The CDR3 totals 14 residues. Germline V lookup: CDR1 MNHEY, CDR2 SVGAGI. CDR3 sequence reads: CASSGWDSSYEQYF. The CDR3 coding sequence is TGTGCCAGCAGTGGGTGGGACAGCTCCTACGAGCAGTACTTC.

The chain recombines TRBV4-1 with TRBJ2-7; TRBD1 aligns across 7 bases. Germline trimming cut 3 bases from V and 3 bases from J; bases unmatched to any gene: 8. The CDR3 spans 15 residues. Germline CDR1 is MGHRA and CDR2 is YSYEKL. The CDR3, as DNA: TGCGCCAGCAGCCACGCCACCCGGGACAGCTACGAGCAGTACTTC. Amino acids: CASSHATRDSYEQYF.

This chain connects TRBV29-1 to TRBJ2-1; tentative D call: TRBD2 (6 bases). The CDR3 is 13 residues long. Trimming pared 8 bases from V and 10 bases from J, leaving 21 bases between. Germline V gene lookup returns CDR1 SQVTM and CDR2 ANQGSEA. The CDR3 is CSLKPLATREQFF. The CDR3 bases are TGCAGCTTAAAACCTCTAGCGACCCGCGAGCAGTTCTTC.

V usage is TRBV19 and J usage is TRBJ2-7; TRBD1 matches at 10 bases. V shed 4 bases, J shed 0 bases, and the junction held 3 bases outside the gene matches. The germline gives CDR1 LNHDA, CDR2 SQIVND (reference sequence). This CDR3 has 15 amino acids. The CDR3 reads CASSTGTGASYEQYF. The DNA of the CDR3 is TGTGCCAGTAGTACCGGGACAGGGGCCTCCTACGAGCAGTACTTC.

The V call is TRBV2, the J call TRBJ2-7, with D perhaps TRBD1 or TRBD2 (5 bases each). The CDR3 has 16 amino acids. V was trimmed by 6 bases and J by 6 bases, leaving 24 bases between them. The germline gives CDR1 SNHLY, CDR2 FYNNEI. CDR3 in amino acids: CASSEPGLLNWGEQYF. CDR3 coding DNA: TGTGCCAGCAGCGAGCCGGGGCTCCTCAACTGGGGCGAGCAGTACTTC.

The J gene is TRBJ2-2, the V gene TRBV6-5; perhaps D is TRBD1 or TRBD2 (5 bases each). Trimming shortened V by 6 bases and J by 4 bases, and 12 bases separated the two germline ends. This CDR3 has 14 residues. Per germline, CDR1 MNHEY and CDR2 SVGAGI. DNA of the CDR3: TGTGCCAGCAGGGGACCGGGAAGCACCGGGGAGCTGTTTTTT. Translated, it gives CASRGPGSTGELFF.

This chain connects TRBV7-9 to TRBJ2-7, with D tentatively TRBD2 (6 bases). CDR1 and CDR2 (germline): SEHNR, FQNEAQ (reference sequence). The V gene lost 5 bases and the J gene lost 2 bases, with 16 bases spanning the gap. This CDR3 region has 15 residues. CDR3 in amino acids: CASSPPASETYEQYF. CDR3 bases: TGTGCCAGCAGCCCCCCGGCTAGCGAGACCTACGAGCAGTACTTC.

This chain connects TRBV14 to TRBJ1-1; possibly TRBD1 for D (6 bases). The germline V gene encodes CDR1 SGHDN and CDR2 FVKESK. The CDR3 runs to 14 residues. Deletions cut 4 bases from V and 6 bases from J, with 15 bases between. CDR3 region: CASSPSGEVAEAFF. The CDR3 region has the DNA TGTGCCAGCAGCCCCTCAGGGGAGGTTGCTGAAGCTTTCTTT.

In regard to this clone: At one end the junction does not follow the germline gene, possibly because of a read error. The chain couples TRBV6-1 to TRBJ2-7; 11 nucleotides agree with TRBD2. Germline V gives CDR1 MNHNS, CDR2 SASEGT. The CDR3 totals 16 residues. Written as DNA, the CDR3 is TGTGCCAGCAGTGAAGGGGTAGCGGGAGGGGGCTACGAGCAGTGCTTC. The encoded protein is CASSEGVAGGGYEQCF.

The chain joins TRBV13 to TRBJ1-1; no clear D gene. Germline CDR1 and CDR2: PRHDT and FYEKMQ (reference sequence). Trimming stripped 4 bases from V and 9 bases from J, with 18 bases between. CDR3 length: 14 amino acids. The CDR3 reads CASSSGEMRHQAFF. CDR3 bases: TGTGCCAGCAGCTCTGGGGAGATGAGACATCAAGCTTTCTTT.

The V gene is TRBV7-9, the J gene TRBJ1-2; maybe TRBD1 (5 bases). Germline values: CDR1 SEHNR, CDR2 FQNEAQ (reference sequence). This CDR3 has 13 residues. V was pared by 6 bases and J by 4 bases, with 12 bases between. The CDR3 reads CASSFGTSYGYTF. CDR3 in DNA: TGTGCCAGCAGTTTCGGGACTTCCTATGGCTACACCTTC. Full variable domain (missing parts from reference TRBV7-9 and TRBJ1-2): DTGVSQNPRHKITKRGQNVTFRCDPISEHNRLYWYRQTLGQGPEFLTYFQNEAQLEKSRLLSDRFSAERPKGSFSTLEIQRTEQGDSAMYLCASSFGTSYGYTFGSGTRLTVV.

The rearrangement joins TRBV28 to TRBJ1-1; possible D gene TRBD1, 5 bases. CDR1 and CDR2 from the germline V gene are MDHEN and SYDVKM. V was cut by 2 bases and J by 0 bases, with 10 bases left in between. CDR3 length: 15 amino acids. CDR3 sequence: CASSLLMTVNTEAFF. In nucleotides, the CDR3 is TGTGCCAGCAGTTTACTGATGACAGTGAACACTGAAGCTTTCTTT. Full variable domain (remainder filled in from reference TRBV28 and TRBJ1-1): DVKVTQSSRYLVKRTGEKVFLECVQDMDHENMFWYRQDPGLGLRLIYFSYDVKMKEKGDIPEGYSVSREKKERFSLILESASTNQTSMYLCASSLLMTVNTEAFFGQGTRLTVV.

This clone came up once. The chain couples TRBV28 to TRBJ1-4; no clear D. Germline lookup yields CDR1 MDHEN and CDR2 SYDVKM. This CDR3 has 16 residues. With 1 base removed from V and 1 base from J, the gap between germline ends came to 10 bases. CDR3 sequence: CASSLYGEVTNEKLFF. The CDR3 DNA is TGTGCCAGCAGTTTATACGGGGAGGTAACTAATGAAAAACTGTTTTTT.